Below are 14 T cell receptor beta chains sequenced from a single sample in a study of spatial heterogeneity in lung cancer. Overall study results and limits: The study found that expanded intratumoral alpha and beta TCR counts tracked tumor mutation counts.

Antigen specificity for these receptors is unknown. MiXCR was run by TCRdb on the 5' RACE reads, yielding one entry per CDR3 protein. This repertoire shows 4,700 or so distinct CDR3 sequences, less than 15% found once; its top ten account for roughly 52%. Time point: sample taken at primary tumor resection. The sequencing used lung tumor tissue, collected at surgery. The receptor set was obtained from a male donor with early-stage non-small cell lung cancer.

This clonotype was observed at least ten times. This chain links TRBV28 with TRBJ2-3; D unclear. This CDR3 is 14 amino acids long. Trimming shortened V by 3 bases and J by 6 bases, and 13 bases separated the two germline ends. CDR1 and CDR2 (germline): MDHEN, SYDVKM. The CDR3 region is CASSFLALWDTQYF. As DNA, the CDR3 is TGTGCCAGCAGTTTCTTGGCCCTTTGGGATACGCAGTATTTT.

The chain employs TRBV24-1 and TRBJ2-1; 9 positions match TRBD2. The CDR3 is 16 amino acids. Germline assignment: CDR1 KGHDR and CDR2 SFDVKD. The junction had 5 bases not matched to a gene; V was cut back by 0 bases and J by 6 bases. CDR3 DNA: TGTGCCACCAGTGATTTGGCAGCGGGAGGTCTCAATGAGCAGTTCTTC. This gives the protein CATSDLAAGGLNEQFF.

This clonotype came up many times. The chain has TRBV5-1 and TRBJ1-6; 7 nucleotides align to TRBD1. J gave up 4 bases and V 0 bases, and 4 bases lay outside the gene matches. Germline V gene sequence: CDR1 SGHRS, CDR2 YFSETQ. This CDR3 region has 16 residues. CDR3 region: CASSLGGTVYNSPLHF. Here the CDR3 DNA reads TGCGCCAGCAGCTTGGGGGGGACAGTTTATAATTCACCCCTCCACTTT.

This clonotype turned up a few times. The gene calls are TRBV5-1 and TRBJ1-5; D perhaps matches TRBD1 (6 bases). The CDR3 covers 16 residues. From germline, CDR1 is SGHRS and CDR2 YFSETQ. Between the trimmed V and J ends, which lost 0 bases and 3 bases, there was a span of 13 bases. CDR3 sequence (DNA): TGCGCCAGCAGCTTGGGTTTTGACAGGATCAATCAGCCCCAGCATTTT. This gives the protein CASSLGFDRINQPQHF. Based on the CDR3 plus reference TRBV5-1 and TRBJ1-5, the full variable domain is KAGVTQTPRYLIKTRGQQVTLSCSPISGHRSVSWYQQTPGQGLQFLFEYFSETQRNKGNFPGRFSGRQFSNSRSEMNVSTLELGDSALYLCASSLGFDRINQPQHFGDGTRLSIL.

By share, this clonotype ranks as medium-sized. The chain recombines TRBV5-1 with TRBJ2-1, with 11 bases matching TRBD2. Germline CDR1 and CDR2: SGHRS and YFSETQ. The CDR3 contains 15 residues. The ends lost 3 bases at V and 5 bases at J; junction bases unmatched: 4. In DNA, the CDR3 is TGCGCCAGCAGCTGGACACTAGCGGGAGACAATGAGCAGTTCTTC. Its translation is CASSWTLAGDNEQFF.

This clonotype was seen a few times. The rearrangement links TRBV6-1 to TRBJ1-2; D unclear. Germline-derived CDR1 and CDR2 are MNHNS and SASEGT. The V gene lost 2 bases and the J gene lost 7 bases, with 8 bases spanning the gap. This CDR3 comprises 12 residues. CDR3 sequence reads: CASSEIVIGYTF. CDR3 nucleotide sequence: TGTGCCAGCAGTGAAATCGTCATTGGCTACACCTTC.

This clonotype was observed a few times. V is TRBV5-1 and J is TRBJ2-5; the match to TRBD2 covers 9 bases. The CDR3 extends over 15 amino acids. V lost 4 bases and J lost 3; bases outside the gene matches: 7. Germline V CDR1 and CDR2: SGHRS, YFSETQ. CDR3 sequence reads: CASSRSGSAEETQYF. CDR3 bases: TGCGCCAGCAGCCGTAGCGGGAGTGCCGAAGAGACCCAGTACTTC.

By share of the sample, this clonotype is large. The CDR3 DNA reads TGTGCCAGCAGCCTAGGACAGAACACTGAAGCTTTCTTT. This gives the protein CASSLGQNTEAFF. This chain links TRBV7-3 with TRBJ1-1, with D tentatively TRBD1 (5 bases). The V gene lost 5 bases and the J gene lost 1 base, with 8 bases spanning the gap. CDR3 length equals 13 residues. The germline V gene encodes CDR1 SGHTA and CDR2 FQGTGA.

This clonotype was counted many times. Written as DNA, the CDR3 is TGCAGTACAGGGACGGCAGATACGCAGTATTTT. Protein product: CSTGTADTQYF. V and J are TRBV20-1 and TRBJ2-3; D might be TRBD1 (6 bases). Germline lookup yields CDR1 DFQATT and CDR2 SNEGSKA (reference sequence). This CDR3 has 11 residues. The V end lost 8 bases, the J end lost 4 bases, and 10 bases lay between the germline ends.

Relative to its sample, this clonotype is large. The rearrangement joins TRBV15 to TRBJ1-1; TRBD1 is a possible D gene (6 bases). The CDR3 is 12 residues long. The germline CDR1 and CDR2 sequences are LNHNV and YYDKDF (reference sequence). V lost 4 bases and J 7 bases, leaving 10 bases between the germline ends. CDR3 coding DNA: TGTGCCACCAGCAACGGACAGAATGAAGCTTTCTTT. It specifies CATSNGQNEAFF.

In DNA form, the CDR3 reads TGTGCCAGCAGCTTAGAAATCCGAGTCACAGATACGCAGTATTTT. Residues: CASSLEIRVTDTQYF. The genes are TRBV7-9 and TRBJ2-3; no firm D call. Germline V gene lookup returns CDR1 SEHNR and CDR2 FQNEAQ (reference sequence). This CDR3 contains 15 residues. Deletions cut 1 base from V and 2 bases from J, with 10 bases between.

This chain connects TRBV12-3 or TRBV12-4 to TRBJ2-1; a possible D gene is TRBD2 (6 bases). The CDR3 covers 15 residues. Trimming shortened V by 5 bases and J by 6 bases, and 17 bases separated the two germline ends. This CDR3 is CASSLGEEGRNEQFF. The CDR3 nucleotides read TGTGCCAGCAGTCTTGGGGAGGAGGGGCGCAATGAGCAGTTCTTC.

The chain carries TRBV5-6 and TRBJ1-1; TRBD1 matches at 8 bases. The CDR3 is 14 amino acids. The germline V gene encodes CDR1 SGHDT and CDR2 YYEEEE. The V segment lost 4 bases and the J segment 1 base; nucleotides outside the gene matches: 3. The CDR3 sequence is CASSLGTGNTEAFF. CDR3 in DNA: TGTGCCAGCAGCCTGGGGACAGGGAACACTGAAGCTTTCTTT.

This clonotype was observed many times. This chain connects TRBV12-3 or TRBV12-4 to TRBJ2-6, with D perhaps given as TRBD1 or TRBD2 (5 bases each). There are 19 residues in the CDR3. V was clipped by 6 bases and J by 0 bases, with 21 bases between them. The CDR3 loop is CASSPWGKVTTSGANVLTF. The CDR3, as DNA: TGTGCCAGCAGCCCCTGGGGGAAGGTCACGACCTCTGGGGCCAACGTCCTGACTTTC.